The 3 T cell receptor beta chains given below trace back to one sample, sequenced in a study of blood T cells in healthy people across ages. For the second PCR, which ran for 7 to 11 cycles, a sample-barcoded 5' primer and a J-beta primer mix were used. TCRdb ran MiXCR on the 5' RACE reads and lists one entry per CDR3 protein. The sample lists over 450,000 distinct CDR3 sequences, under 30% occurring once. Separately, the same data were catalogued under a study of T cells of mothers and their children.

Sequencing was carried out using blood. All receptors come from a boy aged 10-17 years in good health.

This clonotype was observed a few times. The rearrangement uses TRBV7-3 and TRBJ2-5, with D perhaps matching TRBD1 or TRBD2 (6 bases each). CDR1 SGHTA and CDR2 FQGTGA come from the germline V gene. The V end was cut by 3 bases, the J end by 4 bases, with 9 bases between. The CDR3 has 13 residues. The CDR3 nucleotides read TGTGCCAGCAGCTTCGGGGGCACAGAGACCCAGTACTTC. Protein sequence: CASSFGGTETQYF. The entire variable domain, with the rest obtained from reference TRBV7-3 and TRBJ2-5, is as follows: GAGVSQTPSNKVTEKGKYVELRCDPISGHTALYWYRQSLGQGPEFLIYFQGTGAADDSGLPNDRFFAVRPEGSVSTLKIQRTERGDSAVYLCASSFGGTETQYFGPGTRLLVL.

As to this clonotype: The junction differs from germline at one of its ends, possibly a read error. The chain combines TRBV20-1 with TRBJ2-5, with TRBD2 matching over 12 bases. The J call could be wrong; TRBJ2-1 is a better fit for the DNA end. CDR3 length equals 14 residues. CDR1 and CDR2 (germline): DFQATT, SNEGSKA (reference sequence). As DNA, the CDR3 is TGCAGTGCTAAGACTAGCGGGAGTGTAAATGAACAGTTCTTC. Translation gives CSAKTSGSVNEQFF.

In its sample, this clonotype was seen a few times. The chain carries TRBV28 and TRBJ2-5, with D maybe TRBD1 (6 bases). The V end lost 8 bases, the J end lost 3 bases, and 13 bases lay between the germline ends. This CDR3 is 13 amino acids long. The V gene's germline CDR1 is MDHEN and CDR2 SYDVKM. The CDR3 sequence: CASRQAGEETQYF. As DNA, the CDR3 is TGTGCCAGCCGACAGGCAGGGGAAGAGACCCAGTACTTC.